A selection of T cell receptor beta chains follows, all from one sample in a study of blood T cell repertoires in COVID-19. Assay: immunoSEQ multiplex PCR; the TCRdb copy retains only in-frame clones and omits some. This sample yields under 350,000 clones, of which 90% are seen a single time; around 6.8% belongs to the top ten. The source material was peripheral blood. The origin of the receptors is a woman aged 30 to 39 with COVID-19, enrolled during active disease. Each CDR3 is given without its conserved first and last residue.

>TRBV28
ASRGTGRETQY
>TRBV10-1
ASSGGLNQPQH
>TRBV29-1
SVAPGTGAWKGYT
>TRBV10-1
ASSKTSGRGTGELF
>TRBV19
ASSPGQNTEAF
>TRBV3-1/TRBV3-2
ASSQTSGTGELF
>TRBV15
ATSIYRVNQPQH
>TRBV5-5
ASSPSVGADTQY
>TRBV5-5
ASWGHANTGELF
>TRBV18
ASSPLRGTEAF